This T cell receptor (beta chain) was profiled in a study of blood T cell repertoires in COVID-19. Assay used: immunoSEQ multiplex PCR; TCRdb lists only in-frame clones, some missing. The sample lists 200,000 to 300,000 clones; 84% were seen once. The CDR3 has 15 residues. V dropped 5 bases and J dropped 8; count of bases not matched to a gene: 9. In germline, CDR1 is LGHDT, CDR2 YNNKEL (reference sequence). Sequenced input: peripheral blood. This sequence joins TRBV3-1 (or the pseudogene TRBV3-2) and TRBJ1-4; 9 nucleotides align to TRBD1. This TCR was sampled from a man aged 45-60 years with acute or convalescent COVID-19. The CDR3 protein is CASSFRTGAVEKLFF. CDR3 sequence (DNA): TGTGCCAGCAGCTTCCGGACAGGGGCTGTCGAAAAACTGTTTTTT.